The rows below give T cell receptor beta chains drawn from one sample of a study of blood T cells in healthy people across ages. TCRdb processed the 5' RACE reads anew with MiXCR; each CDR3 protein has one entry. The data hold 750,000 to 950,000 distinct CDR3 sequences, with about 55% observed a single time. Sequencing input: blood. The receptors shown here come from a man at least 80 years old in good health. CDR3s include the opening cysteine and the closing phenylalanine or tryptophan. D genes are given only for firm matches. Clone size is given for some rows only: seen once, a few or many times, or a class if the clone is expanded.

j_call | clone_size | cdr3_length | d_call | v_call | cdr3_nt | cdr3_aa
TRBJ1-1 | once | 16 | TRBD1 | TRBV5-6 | TGTGCCAGCAGCGACCCGGGACAGGGGCCGAACACTGAAGCTTTCTTT | CASSDPGQGPNTEAFF
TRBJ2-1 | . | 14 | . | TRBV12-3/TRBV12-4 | TGTGCCAGCAGTTTAGAGGATGTCTACAATGAGCAGTTCTTC | CASSLEDVYNEQFF
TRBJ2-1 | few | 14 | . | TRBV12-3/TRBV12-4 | TGTGCCAGCAGTCGGACAGAATCCTACAATGAGCAGTTCTTC | CASSRTESYNEQFF
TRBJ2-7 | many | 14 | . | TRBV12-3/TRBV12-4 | TGTGCCAGCACCGGGTGGGTGGCCTCCAACGAGCAGTACTTC | CASTGWVASNEQYF
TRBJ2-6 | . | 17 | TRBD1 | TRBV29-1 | TGCAGCGTAGTCCCGGGACAGGGAATCTCTGGGGCCAACGTCCTGACTTTC | CSVVPGQGISGANVLTF
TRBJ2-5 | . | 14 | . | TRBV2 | TGTGCCAGCGCCGAGACTAGGTGGCGCAATGAGCAGTACTTC | CASAETRWRNEQYF
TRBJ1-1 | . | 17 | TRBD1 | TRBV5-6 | TGTGCCAGCAGCTTGGGACAGGGGGCCCCCATGAACACTGAAGCTTTCTTT | CASSLGQGAPMNTEAFF
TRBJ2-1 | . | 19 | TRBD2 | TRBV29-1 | TGCAGCGCTGCCCCAAGGGGCTTCCTAGCGGGAGGTTTCTCCTACGAGCAGTTCTTC | CSAAPRGFLAGGFSYEQFF
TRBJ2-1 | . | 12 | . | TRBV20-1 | TGCAGTGGGACCTTCTCATACAATGAGCAGTTCTTC | CSGTFSYNEQFF
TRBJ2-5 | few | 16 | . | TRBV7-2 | TGTGCCAGCAGTCCCCCGGGACTTCCGTACCAAGAGACCCAGTACTTC | CASSPPGLPYQETQYF
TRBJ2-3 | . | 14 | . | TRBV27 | TGTGCCAGCAACGCCCGTACACTCACAGATACGCAGTATTTT | CASNARTLTDTQYF
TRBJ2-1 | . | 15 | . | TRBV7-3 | TGTGCCAGCAGCTCAGCCGGGACGCCGTACAATGAGCAGTTCTTC | CASSSAGTPYNEQFF
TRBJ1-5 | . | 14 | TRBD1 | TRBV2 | TGTGCCAGCAGCGCCGGACAGGGTCATCAGCCCCAGCATTTT | CASSAGQGHQPQHF
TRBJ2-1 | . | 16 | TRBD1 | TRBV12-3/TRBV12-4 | TGTGCCAGCAGTCGGACCCCCGGGACAGGGTCCAATGAGCAGTTCTTC | CASSRTPGTGSNEQFF
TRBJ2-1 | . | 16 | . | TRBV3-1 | TGTGCCAGCAGCCAATATCCAGCGGAGGTATACAATGAGCAGTTCTTC | CASSQYPAEVYNEQFF
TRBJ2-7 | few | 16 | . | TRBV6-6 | TGTGCCAGCAGTTACCCCCTACAGGGAGTGTCCTACGAGCAGTACTTC | CASSYPLQGVSYEQYF
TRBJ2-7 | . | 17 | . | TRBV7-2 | TGTGCCAGCAGCCGGAAAGGAAACCAGCGGGCGAACTACGAGCAGTACTTC | CASSRKGNQRANYEQYF
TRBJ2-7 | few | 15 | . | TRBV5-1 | TGCGCCAGCAGCTTGGAGGCTCAGAAAGGGGACGAGCAGTACTTC | CASSLEAQKGDEQYF
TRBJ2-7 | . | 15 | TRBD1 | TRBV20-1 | TGCAGTGCTAGAGATCCGGACAGGGAGAGGTACGAGCAGTACTTC | CSARDPDRERYEQYF
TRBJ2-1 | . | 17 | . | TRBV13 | TGTGCCAGCAGCTTAGGCCGCCCAGGGAGCTCCTACAATGAGCAGTTCTTC | CASSLGRPGSSYNEQFF
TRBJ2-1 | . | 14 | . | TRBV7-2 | TGTGCCAGCAGCTTAGGAAGGGCGTCAGAGACCCAGTTCTTC | CASSLGRASETQFF
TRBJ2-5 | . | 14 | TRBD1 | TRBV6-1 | TGTGCCAGCAGTGAAATCGACAGGGGAGAGACCCAGTACTTC | CASSEIDRGETQYF
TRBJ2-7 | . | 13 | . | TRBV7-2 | TGTACCAGCAGCGCGGGGAGCTCCTACGAGCAGTACTTC | CTSSAGSSYEQYF
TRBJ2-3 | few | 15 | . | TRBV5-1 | TGCGCCAGCAGCCCGACAGGTTTGGACACAGATACGCAGTATTTT | CASSPTGLDTDTQYF
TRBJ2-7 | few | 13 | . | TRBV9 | TGTGCCAGCAGCGTAGCCCCCTCGAGGGAGCAGTACTTC | CASSVAPSREQYF
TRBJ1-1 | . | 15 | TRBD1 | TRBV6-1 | TGTGCCAGCAGCAACCAGGGACAGGCGAACACTGAAGCTTTCTTT | CASSNQGQANTEAFF
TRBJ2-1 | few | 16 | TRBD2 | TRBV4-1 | TGCGCCAGCAGCCCTAGGACTAGCGGGACCTACAATGAGCAGTTCTTC | CASSPRTSGTYNEQFF